The present T cell receptor (beta chain) was sequenced within a study of shared clonotypes between healthy human individuals. A word on this clone: The same CDR3 is also encoded by other DNA sequences in this sample.

The CDR3 consists of 13 residues. Trimming removed 2 bases at V and 1 base at J, with 0 bases between. Germline CDR1 LGHNT, CDR2 FRNRAP. TCRdb's copy holds only in-frame clones and misses some; the assay was immunoSEQ multiplex PCR. The sample shows around 980,000 clones, approximately 80% of them seen only once. The chain joins TRBV12-5 to TRBJ2-6; D is uncertain. This receptor was taken from a man younger than 35 in good health. Some clones in this sample may be carry-over from other donors' samples. Sequencing used memory CD4+ T cells from PBMCs. The subset was: CD45RA-negative fraction. The CDR3 nucleotides are TGTGCTAGTGGTTTGTCTGGGGCCAACGTCCTGACTTTC. Its protein product is CASGLSGANVLTF.